Listed below are T cell receptor beta chains from one sample, sequenced in a study of shared clonotypes between healthy human individuals. Sequenced by immunoSEQ multiplex PCR; TCRdb stores in-frame clones only, minus some. This sample has fewer than 3 million clones, with around 90% found just once. Sample: naive CD4+ T cells from PBMCs. The receptors stem from a man between 18 and 35 years old in good health. Some clones in this sample may be carry-over from other donors' samples. CDR3s leave out the opening cysteine and the closing phenylalanine or tryptophan.

J: TRBJ1-1; length: 12; V: TRBV7-3; CDR3: ASSSTGSTTEAF
J: TRBJ2-7; length: 11; V: TRBV28; CDR3: ASAASGRNEQY
J: TRBJ1-1; length: 15; V: TRBV7-2; CDR3: ASTLSPGQGMDTEAF
J: TRBJ2-7; length: 12; V: TRBV30; CDR3: AWARGGSSYEQY
J: TRBJ1-5; length: 14; V: TRBV6-6; CDR3: ASRSPTGGRDQPQH
J: TRBJ2-1; length: 13; V: TRBV2; CDR3: ASMSRRGSYNEQF
J: TRBJ1-2; length: 13; V: TRBV4-1; CDR3: ASSQGGYSNYGYT
J: TRBJ1-2; length: 14; V: TRBV4-1; CDR3: ASSQEGGGVAYGYT
J: TRBJ2-3; length: 13; V: TRBV30; CDR3: AWGLDGRESDTQY
J: TRBJ1-2; length: 11; V: TRBV5-4; CDR3: ASSFDGNYGYT
J: TRBJ1-2; length: 14; V: TRBV7-2; CDR3: ASSPRQGRLTRGYT
J: TRBJ2-2; length: 12; V: TRBV11-2; CDR3: ASSLDANTGELF
J: TRBJ1-1; length: 11; V: TRBV5-1; CDR3: ASSPGTDTEAF
J: TRBJ2-7; length: 16; V: TRBV19; CDR3: ASSIPSQAGDSLREQY
J: TRBJ2-1; length: 13; V: TRBV6-5; CDR3: ASRARGSSYNEQF
J: TRBJ2-3; length: 17; V: TRBV4-2; CDR3: ASSLKWSSGREGTDTQY
J: TRBJ1-5; length: 11; V: TRBV28; CDR3: ASSFTGDQPQH
J: TRBJ2-7; length: 11; V: TRBV4-1; CDR3: ASSQPFVGEQY
J: TRBJ1-2; length: 11; V: TRBV9; CDR3: ASSGTGNYGYT
J: TRBJ1-4; length: 13; V: TRBV6-6; CDR3: ASSPLTVLNEKLF
J: TRBJ2-7; length: 12; V: TRBV18; CDR3: ASSPREGSYEQY
J: TRBJ1-5; length: 14; V: TRBV28; CDR3: ASSLGGRSGNQPQH
J: TRBJ1-1; length: 12; V: TRBV2; CDR3: ASRIGGENTEAF
J: TRBJ2-3; length: 12; V: TRBV27; CDR3: ASSLPGSTDTQY
J: TRBJ2-7; length: 9; V: TRBV18; CDR3: ASSPRDEQY
J: TRBJ2-2; length: 15; V: TRBV2; CDR3: ASSEGRAGVGAGELF
J: .; length: 13; V: TRBV7-2; CDR3: ASSLISGRLYEQY
J: TRBJ2-7; length: 12; V: TRBV7-3; CDR3: ASSLIGGSYEQY
J: TRBJ2-5; length: 10; V: TRBV29-1; CDR3: SVRTGQETQY
J: TRBJ2-4; length: 13; V: TRBV6-6; CDR3: ASSYRREIQNIQY
J: TRBJ2-3; length: 14; V: TRBV5-4; CDR3: ASSQRLAGVSDTQY